Listed below are T cell receptor beta chains from one sample, sequenced in a study of sequential checkpoint blockade in melanoma. The assay was immunoSEQ multiplex PCR, and TCRdb's table has in-frame clones only and misses some. This table has about 2,200 clones, 16% appearing once. The sequencing here drew on tumor tissue (inferred from file names), taken from a patient given nivolumab and ipilimumab in sequence. The receptors stem from a human donor with melanoma. Each CDR3 is given with its conserved first and last residue. A D gene is named only where the DNA matches it firmly. A clone size is listed for some rows: how often the clone was seen (once, few, many), or a class if it is expanded.

TRBV11-3	medium-sized	NA	15	TRBJ1-4	TGTGCCAGCAGCCGTGACCGAGCAACTAATGAAAAACTGTTTTTT	CASSRDRATNEKLFF
TRBV11-3	many	NA	14	TRBJ1-2	TGTGCCAGCAGCAGGGCGGGGACTAACTATGGCTACACCTTC	CASSRAGTNYGYTF
TRBV6-8	few	TRBD1	15	TRBJ2-1	TGTGCCAGCGGGCCTCCAGGGGGCTCCTACAATGAGCAGTTCTTC	CASGPPGGSYNEQFF
TRBV19	NA	TRBD1	15	TRBJ1-5	TGTGCCAGTACCCGCGGGACAGGGGGGAATCAGCCCCAGCATTTT	CASTRGTGGNQPQHF
TRBV11-3	many	NA	14	TRBJ1-4	TGTGCCAGCAGCTTAGTTGCGGGAGGTGAAAAACTGTTTTTT	CASSLVAGGEKLFF
TRBV28	NA	NA	13	TRBJ1-5	TGTGCCAGCAGTTTCAGGGGCGGGGAGCCCCAGCATTTT	CASSFRGGEPQHF
TRBV11-3	medium-sized	TRBD2	15	TRBJ2-1	TGTGCCAGCAGCTTCGCGGGGGGGAGTAGGAATGAGCAGTTCTTC	CASSFAGGSRNEQFF
TRBV19	NA	NA	11	TRBJ2-3	TGTGCCAGTAGTATCACGAATACGCAGTATTTT	CASSITNTQYF
TRBV6-8	few	NA	13	TRBJ1-2	TGTGCCAGCAGTTACGAGGGAGCGGGTGGCTACACCTTC	CASSYEGAGGYTF
TRBV5-1	NA	NA	15	TRBJ1-6	TGCGCCAGCAGCTCGGAGGGGCTAATTAATTCACCCCTCCACTTT	CASSSEGLINSPLHF
TRBV28	few	NA	12	TRBJ2-7	TGTGCCAGCAGTTTATCGCGAGTCGAGCAGTACTTC	CASSLSRVEQYF
TRBV11-3	few	NA	17	TRBJ2-6	TGTGCCAGCAGCTCGGGGGTTCCCCTCTCTGGGGCCAACGTCCTGACTTTC	CASSSGVPLSGANVLTF